This T cell receptor (beta chain) appears in the sequencing data of a study of blood T cells in healthy people across ages. Study summary: Capture by template switching was about one barcoded beta molecule per two T cells. Findings and caveats of the study: Considered underestimates were the diversity estimates obtained from one million T cells. TCR beta diversity per million T cells fell roughly linearly with age.

A second PCR, run for roughly 7 to 12 cycles, used a sample-barcoded 5' primer plus a J-beta primer mix. Every single cDNA molecule received a tag from a template-switch adaptor with 12 random nucleotides. A single record per CDR3 protein comes from TCRdb applying MiXCR to the 5' RACE reads. The table records around 280,000 distinct CDR3 sequences, 25% to 30% of them present only once. This clonotype appeared a few times. Its antigen is still unknown. Germline values: CDR1 SGDLS, CDR2 YYNGEE. The CDR3 runs to 14 residues. Sequencing input: blood. The V and J genes are TRBV9 and TRBJ2-5; D might be TRBD2 (6 bases). The better agreement between TRBJ2-7 and the DNA end casts doubt on the J call. The TCR originated in a woman between 65 and 79 years old in good health. In DNA, the CDR3 is TGTGCCAGCAGCGTAGGGGAGGAAATCCGCGAGCAGTACTTC. This codes for CASSVGEEIREQYF.